This T cell receptor beta chain was recovered during a study of response to subunit inactivated influenza vaccine. CDR1 is SGDLS, CDR2 YYNGEE, per germline. J gave up 10 bases and V 0 bases, and 7 bases lay outside the gene matches. The CDR3 consists of 16 residues. TCRdb itself ran the RT-PCR reads through MiXCR, one entry per CDR3 protein. The sample shows just over 300,000 distinct CDR3 sequences, over 20% of them seen only once. A note on this clonotype: Its cognate antigen is unknown.

Broader study findings: Authors suggested each seasonal flu vaccination may recruit only limited numbers of new T cells.

The sample in question was PBMCs from blood, obtained around 22 months after vaccination. This receptor was obtained from a man between 50 and 75 years old who received an inactivated influenza vaccine. V is TRBV9 and J is TRBJ1-6, with 10 bases fitting TRBD1. For the CDR3, the DNA is TGTGCCAGCAGCGTAGGAGGGGACAGGGGTAACTCACCCCTCCACTTT. Encoded protein: CASSVGGDRGNSPLHF.